The rows below give T cell receptor beta chains drawn from one sample of a study of T cells in Graves' hyperthyroidism and ophthalmopathy. TCRdb re-called the multiplex PCR reads through MiXCR, storing one row per CDR3 protein. Of roughly 510,000 distinct CDR3 sequences listed, around 20% are singletons. The sequencing input was blood. Receptors were obtained from a man younger than 35 with Graves' hyperthyroidism. Each CDR3 is given with its conserved first and last residue. The D gene is left open where the match is weak. Expanded clones are given a class, and other clones once, few, many or no size at all.

j_gene: TRBJ2-5; abundance: .; d_gene: .; v_gene: TRBV27; CDR3aa: CASSFGGTGLETQYF; CDR3nt: TGTGCCAGCAGTTTTGGAGGAACAGGGCTAGAGACCCAGTACTTC
j_gene: TRBJ2-7; abundance: many; d_gene: TRBD1; v_gene: TRBV12-3/TRBV12-4; CDR3aa: CASSRQGNEQYF; CDR3nt: TGTGCCAGCAGTAGACAGGGGAACGAGCAGTACTTC
j_gene: TRBJ2-5; abundance: many; d_gene: .; v_gene: TRBV12-3/TRBV12-4; CDR3aa: CASSPLRGHQETQYF; CDR3nt: TGTGCCAGCAGTCCCTTGAGGGGACACCAAGAGACCCAGTACTTC
j_gene: TRBJ1-3; abundance: few; d_gene: .; v_gene: TRBV5-8; CDR3aa: CASIPDPGSGNTIYF; CDR3nt: TGTGCCAGCATCCCGGACCCAGGCTCCGGAAACACCATATATTTT
j_gene: TRBJ1-1; abundance: .; d_gene: .; v_gene: TRBV12-3/TRBV12-4; CDR3aa: CASTWGTTLNTEAFF; CDR3nt: TGTGCCAGCACTTGGGGCACCACTTTGAACACTGAAGCTTTCTTT
j_gene: TRBJ2-7; abundance: many; d_gene: TRBD1; v_gene: TRBV4-1; CDR3aa: CASSEDRAYEQYF; CDR3nt: TGCGCCAGCAGCGAAGACAGGGCATACGAGCAGTACTTC
j_gene: TRBJ2-5; abundance: few; d_gene: .; v_gene: TRBV6-4; CDR3aa: CASSYGQGETQYF; CDR3nt: TGTGCCAGCAGTTACGGGCAGGGGGAGACCCAGTACTTC
j_gene: TRBJ2-3; abundance: few; d_gene: .; v_gene: TRBV7-3; CDR3aa: CASALRPWDTQYF; CDR3nt: TGTGCCAGCGCCCTAAGGCCGTGGGATACGCAGTATTTT
j_gene: TRBJ1-5; abundance: many; d_gene: .; v_gene: TRBV7-6; CDR3aa: CASSPTLSAGDLNQPQHF; CDR3nt: TGTGCCAGCAGCCCTACCCTGTCGGCCGGCGACTTAAATCAGCCCCAGCATTTT
j_gene: TRBJ1-1; abundance: few; d_gene: TRBD1; v_gene: TRBV27; CDR3aa: CASSQTGAANTEAFF; CDR3nt: TGTGCCAGCAGCCAAACAGGGGCCGCGAACACTGAAGCTTTCTTT
j_gene: TRBJ1-1; abundance: .; d_gene: .; v_gene: TRBV4-1; CDR3aa: CASSQGGRFSNTEAFF; CDR3nt: TGCGCCAGCAGCCAAGGTGGCAGGTTTTCGAACACTGAAGCTTTCTTT
j_gene: TRBJ2-5; abundance: many; d_gene: .; v_gene: TRBV5-1; CDR3aa: CASSLGQGGETQYF; CDR3nt: TGTGCCAGCAGCTTAGGGCAGGGAGGAGAGACCCAGTACTTC
j_gene: TRBJ1-1; abundance: many; d_gene: .; v_gene: TRBV5-1; CDR3aa: CASSLQEDTEAFF; CDR3nt: TGCGCCAGCAGCTTACAGGAGGACACTGAAGCTTTCTTT
j_gene: TRBJ1-2; abundance: many; d_gene: .; v_gene: TRBV12-3/TRBV12-4; CDR3aa: CASSFLQAAGYTF; CDR3nt: TGTGCCAGCAGTTTTCTACAGGCGGCTGGCTACACCTTC
j_gene: TRBJ2-5; abundance: .; d_gene: TRBD2; v_gene: TRBV27; CDR3aa: CASRGTSGSSETQYF; CDR3nt: TGTGCCAGCAGAGGGACTAGCGGGAGCTCAGAGACCCAGTACTTC
j_gene: TRBJ2-5; abundance: many; d_gene: .; v_gene: TRBV13; CDR3aa: CASSLKVPLGETQYF; CDR3nt: TGTGCCAGCAGCTTAAAAGTCCCATTAGGGGAGACCCAGTACTTC
j_gene: TRBJ1-1; abundance: .; d_gene: .; v_gene: TRBV18; CDR3aa: CASSPSGYDTEAFF; CDR3nt: TGTGCCAGCTCACCCTCAGGGTATGACACTGAAGCTTTCTTT
j_gene: TRBJ1-2; abundance: many; d_gene: TRBD1; v_gene: TRBV12-3/TRBV12-4; CDR3aa: CASSLAGTGYGYTF; CDR3nt: TGTGCCAGCAGTTTAGCCGGGACAGGCTATGGCTACACCTTC
j_gene: TRBJ1-5; abundance: many; d_gene: .; v_gene: TRBV19; CDR3aa: CASSMRRGQPQHF; CDR3nt: TGTGCCAGTAGTATGAGAAGGGGTCAGCCCCAGCATTTT
j_gene: TRBJ2-7; abundance: many; d_gene: TRBD2; v_gene: TRBV19; CDR3aa: CASSAGTNYEQYF; CDR3nt: TGTGCCAGTAGCGCCGGGACTAACTACGAGCAGTACTTC
j_gene: TRBJ1-5; abundance: many; d_gene: TRBD1; v_gene: TRBV5-8; CDR3aa: CASTLVEGAYQPQHF; CDR3nt: TGTGCCAGCACCCTGGTTGAGGGGGCTTATCAGCCCCAGCATTTT
j_gene: TRBJ2-7; abundance: few; d_gene: .; v_gene: TRBV3-1; CDR3aa: CASSQQGGDSYEQYF; CDR3nt: TGTGCCAGCAGCCAACAGGGCGGGGACTCCTACGAGCAGTACTTC
j_gene: TRBJ1-5; abundance: .; d_gene: .; v_gene: TRBV28; CDR3aa: CASSSDGHNQPQHF; CDR3nt: TGTGCCAGCAGTTCGGACGGCCACAATCAGCCCCAGCATTTT
j_gene: TRBJ2-3; abundance: many; d_gene: .; v_gene: TRBV15; CDR3aa: CATSPGAGSSDTQYF; CDR3nt: TGTGCCACCAGCCCGGGGGCAGGGTCCTCGGATACGCAGTATTTT
j_gene: TRBJ2-7; abundance: .; d_gene: .; v_gene: TRBV3-1; CDR3aa: CASSRDVAYEQYF; CDR3nt: TGTGCCAGCAGCCGGGACGTTGCCTACGAGCAGTACTTC
j_gene: TRBJ1-5; abundance: many; d_gene: .; v_gene: TRBV2; CDR3aa: CASRERWGSNQPQHF; CDR3nt: TGTGCCAGCAGGGAGCGGTGGGGGAGCAATCAGCCCCAGCATTTT
j_gene: TRBJ1-6; abundance: few; d_gene: .; v_gene: TRBV7-2; CDR3aa: CASSFGDAWSPLHF; CDR3nt: TGTGCCAGCAGCTTTGGGGATGCTTGGTCACCCCTCCACTTT
j_gene: TRBJ1-1; abundance: .; d_gene: .; v_gene: TRBV12-3/TRBV12-4; CDR3aa: CASSPVGPEAFF; CDR3nt: TGTGCCAGCAGCCCCGTAGGCCCTGAAGCTTTCTTT
j_gene: TRBJ1-6; abundance: .; d_gene: TRBD1; v_gene: TRBV29-1; CDR3aa: CSVVSGQAPFVHF; CDR3nt: TGCAGCGTTGTGAGCGGACAGGCACCCTTTGTCCACTTT
j_gene: TRBJ2-2; abundance: few; d_gene: .; v_gene: TRBV11-2; CDR3aa: CASSLGSYGELFF; CDR3nt: TGTGCCAGCAGCTTAGGTTCTTACGGGGAGCTGTTTTTT
j_gene: TRBJ1-1; abundance: many; d_gene: .; v_gene: TRBV5-1; CDR3aa: CASSLYSPLNTEAFF; CDR3nt: TGCGCCAGCAGCTTGTACAGCCCTTTGAACACTGAAGCTTTCTTT
j_gene: TRBJ1-1; abundance: many; d_gene: .; v_gene: TRBV12-3/TRBV12-4; CDR3aa: CASSIRLTNTEAFF; CDR3nt: TGTGCCAGCAGTATAAGACTTACGAACACTGAAGCTTTCTTT
j_gene: TRBJ2-2; abundance: .; d_gene: .; v_gene: TRBV11-2; CDR3aa: CASTLWDGELFF; CDR3nt: TGTGCCAGCACCCTTTGGGACGGGGAGCTGTTTTTT
j_gene: TRBJ2-5; abundance: many; d_gene: TRBD2; v_gene: TRBV13; CDR3aa: CASSLGGGVWTQYF; CDR3nt: TGTGCCAGCAGCTTAGGCGGGGGGGTGTGGACCCAGTACTTC
j_gene: TRBJ1-2; abundance: many; d_gene: .; v_gene: TRBV14; CDR3aa: CASSPGPGSGYTF; CDR3nt: TGTGCCAGCAGCCCGGGACCAGGGAGTGGCTACACCTTC
j_gene: TRBJ2-7; abundance: many; d_gene: .; v_gene: TRBV12-3/TRBV12-4; CDR3aa: CASSETQSKGTYEQYF; CDR3nt: TGTGCCAGCAGTGAGACCCAGTCAAAAGGGACCTACGAGCAGTACTTC
j_gene: TRBJ1-2; abundance: many; d_gene: TRBD1; v_gene: TRBV25-1; CDR3aa: CASSETGGDGYTF; CDR3nt: TGTGCCAGCAGTGAGACAGGGGGGGATGGCTACACCTTC
j_gene: TRBJ1-2; abundance: many; d_gene: .; v_gene: TRBV5-1; CDR3aa: CASSLGFGRNYGYTF; CDR3nt: TGCGCCAGCAGCTTGGGATTTGGACGGAACTATGGCTACACCTTC
j_gene: TRBJ1-6; abundance: few; d_gene: .; v_gene: TRBV12-3/TRBV12-4; CDR3aa: CASSLAALGLIHNSPLHF; CDR3nt: TGTGCCAGCAGTTTGGCCGCCTTGGGGCTGATTCATAATTCACCCCTCCACTTT
j_gene: TRBJ1-2; abundance: few; d_gene: .; v_gene: TRBV18; CDR3aa: CASSPLVNYGYTF; CDR3nt: TGTGCCAGCTCACCCCTCGTGAACTATGGCTACACCTTC
j_gene: TRBJ1-2; abundance: few; d_gene: .; v_gene: TRBV2; CDR3aa: CASTWGAYGYTF; CDR3nt: TGTGCCAGCACGTGGGGGGCCTATGGCTACACCTTC
j_gene: TRBJ1-2; abundance: few; d_gene: TRBD1; v_gene: TRBV6-5; CDR3aa: CASSSPGTGSNYGYTF; CDR3nt: TGTGCCAGCAGTTCACCCGGGACAGGAAGCAACTATGGCTACACCTTC
j_gene: TRBJ2-5; abundance: few; d_gene: TRBD2; v_gene: TRBV28; CDR3aa: CASKVSGASGTQYF; CDR3nt: TGTGCCTCCAAGGTTAGCGGGGCTTCAGGGACCCAGTACTTC
j_gene: TRBJ2-7; abundance: many; d_gene: .; v_gene: TRBV28; CDR3aa: CASSSPGYEQYF; CDR3nt: TGTGCCAGCAGTAGTCCGGGCTACGAGCAGTACTTC
j_gene: TRBJ2-2; abundance: few; d_gene: TRBD2; v_gene: TRBV4-1; CDR3aa: CASSPLAGIGTGELFF; CDR3nt: TGCGCCAGCAGCCCCTTAGCGGGGATTGGGACCGGGGAGCTGTTTTTT
j_gene: TRBJ1-2; abundance: many; d_gene: TRBD1; v_gene: TRBV12-3/TRBV12-4; CDR3aa: CASSWGDRNYGYTF; CDR3nt: TGTGCCAGCAGTTGGGGGGACAGGAACTATGGCTACACCTTC
j_gene: TRBJ1-3; abundance: many; d_gene: .; v_gene: TRBV20-1; CDR3aa: CSARDPGASGNTIYF; CDR3nt: TGCAGTGCTAGGGATCCCGGGGCCTCTGGAAACACCATATATTTT
j_gene: TRBJ1-2; abundance: many; d_gene: .; v_gene: TRBV28; CDR3aa: CASSPITQDSNYGYTF; CDR3nt: TGTGCCAGCAGTCCCATCACTCAGGACAGCAACTATGGCTACACCTTC
j_gene: TRBJ1-1; abundance: many; d_gene: TRBD1; v_gene: TRBV28; CDR3aa: CASSSDRGDTWHTEAFF; CDR3nt: TGTGCCAGCAGTTCAGACAGGGGAGATACTTGGCACACTGAAGCTTTCTTT
j_gene: TRBJ1-1; abundance: many; d_gene: .; v_gene: TRBV3-1; CDR3aa: CASSQFSAGTEAFF; CDR3nt: TGTGCCAGCAGCCAGTTTTCGGCGGGAACTGAAGCTTTCTTT
j_gene: TRBJ1-5; abundance: many; d_gene: TRBD1; v_gene: TRBV6-2/TRBV6-3; CDR3aa: CATGTANQPQHF; CDR3nt: TGTGCCACTGGGACAGCTAATCAGCCCCAGCATTTT
j_gene: TRBJ2-5; abundance: many; d_gene: .; v_gene: TRBV12-3/TRBV12-4; CDR3aa: CASSPSLGGGKETQYF; CDR3nt: TGTGCCAGCAGTCCCTCCTTGGGGGGGGGCAAAGAGACCCAGTACTTC
j_gene: TRBJ1-5; abundance: many; d_gene: .; v_gene: TRBV12-3/TRBV12-4; CDR3aa: CASSFGGEQPQHF; CDR3nt: TGTGCCAGCAGTTTTGGGGGAGAGCAGCCCCAGCATTTT
j_gene: TRBJ2-7; abundance: many; d_gene: .; v_gene: TRBV7-9; CDR3aa: CASSLEVDGYEQYF; CDR3nt: TGTGCCAGCAGCTTAGAGGTAGACGGCTACGAGCAGTACTTC
j_gene: TRBJ1-5; abundance: many; d_gene: .; v_gene: TRBV30; CDR3aa: CAWSVLGREPQHF; CDR3nt: TGTGCCTGGAGTGTACTGGGGAGGGAGCCCCAGCATTTT
j_gene: TRBJ1-2; abundance: .; d_gene: .; v_gene: TRBV11-2; CDR3aa: CASSLVAGTYGYTF; CDR3nt: TGTGCCAGCAGCTTAGTAGCGGGTACCTATGGCTACACCTTC
j_gene: TRBJ1-6; abundance: many; d_gene: .; v_gene: TRBV2; CDR3aa: CASSELRSYNSPLHF; CDR3nt: TGTGCCAGCAGTGAACTCCGCTCCTATAATTCACCCCTCCACTTT
j_gene: TRBJ1-5; abundance: .; d_gene: .; v_gene: TRBV7-8; CDR3aa: CASSLALTRQDQPQHF; CDR3nt: TGTGCCAGCAGCTTAGCGCTTACCCGCCAGGATCAGCCCCAGCATTTT
j_gene: TRBJ1-2; abundance: .; d_gene: .; v_gene: TRBV6-5; CDR3aa: CASSSPTGAYGYTF; CDR3nt: TGTGCCAGCAGTTCACCCACCGGGGCCTATGGCTACACCTTC